The T cell receptor beta chain under discussion was sequenced for a study of PD-1 blockade in classical Hodgkin lymphoma. Whole-study context: Patients in the cohort were put on intravenous nivolumab, 3 mg/kg every 2 weeks. Study-wide findings and caveats: Exclusion covered patients beginning nivolumab under 1 year post-ASCT. By C4D1, diversity of CD4+ TCRs had risen significantly, whereas that of CD8+ TCRs had not.

Notes on this clone: Its antigen is not identified.

The germline V gene has CDR1 SEHNR and CDR2 FQNEAQ (reference sequence). This CDR3 is built from 15 residues. Trimming took 1 base from V and 5 from J; bases not matched to a gene: 3. Time point in this sample: cycle 4 day 1 (C4D1), after 6 weeks of nivolumab. Relapse was seen in all patients after autologous stem cell transplantation, and brentuximab vedotin exposure was variable. Profiling relied on immunoSEQ multiplex PCR, and the TCRdb table lists in-frame clones only, not all of them. The sample shows around 25,000 clones, approximately 70% of them seen only once. The chain couples TRBV7-9 to TRBJ2-2, with 8 bases fitting TRBD1. The clonotype originates from a human donor with classical Hodgkin lymphoma. The sequencing used peripheral blood mononuclear cells (PBMCs), collected before the fourth cycle of nivolumab. CDR3 in DNA: TGTGCCAGCAGCTTAGGGACAGGGAGGACCGGGGAGCTGTTTTTT. Protein sequence: CASSLGTGRTGELFF.